These T cell receptor beta chains were read from a single sample in a study of Ad26.COV2.S vaccination and SARS-CoV-2 variants. Sequencing was performed with immunoSEQ multiplex PCR; in TCRdb, only in-frame clones are kept and a portion is missing. The sample records about 410,000 clones, approximately 91% being singletons. Specimen: peripheral blood, collected in a trial of Ad26.COV2.S vaccine versus placebo. The source is a person aged 18 to 65 who received the Ad26.COV2.S COVID-19 vaccine or a placebo. Both conserved end residues are part of each CDR3. The order of the fields is D gene, J gene, clone size, V gene, CDR3 protein, CDR3 DNA. D genes are given only for firm matches. Clone size appears in some rows only: once, few, many, or a class for an expanded clone.

d_call: NA
j_call: TRBJ2-2
clone_size: NA
v_call: TRBV6-5
cdr3_aa: CASSYSRLASTGELFF
cdr3_nt: TGTGCCAGCAGTTACTCGAGGCTAGCGTCCACCGGGGAGCTGTTTTTT

d_call: NA
j_call: TRBJ1-2
clone_size: NA
v_call: TRBV5-6
cdr3_aa: CASSFGRNGYTF
cdr3_nt: TGTGCCAGCAGCTTCGGACGTAATGGCTACACCTTC

d_call: NA
j_call: TRBJ2-2
clone_size: NA
v_call: TRBV4-3
cdr3_aa: CASSQDRATPNTGELFF
cdr3_nt: TGCGCCAGCAGCCAAGATAGGGCGACACCGAACACCGGGGAGCTGTTTTTT

d_call: NA
j_call: TRBJ2-7
clone_size: NA
v_call: TRBV6-5
cdr3_aa: CASSYGGSSPYEQYF
cdr3_nt: TGTGCCAGCAGTTACGGGGGGTCTTCACCCTACGAGCAGTACTTC

d_call: NA
j_call: TRBJ2-2
clone_size: NA
v_call: TRBV7-9
cdr3_aa: CASSRTDQNTGELFF
cdr3_nt: TGTGCCAGCAGCCGGACCGACCAGAACACCGGGGAGCTGTTTTTT

d_call: TRBD1
j_call: TRBJ2-7
clone_size: NA
v_call: TRBV19
cdr3_aa: CASNPGQGYEQYF
cdr3_nt: TGTGCCAGTAATCCGGGACAGGGGTACGAGCAGTACTTC

d_call: NA
j_call: TRBJ2-7
clone_size: once
v_call: TRBV10-3
cdr3_aa: CAISESGFEQYF
cdr3_nt: TGTGCCATCAGTGAGTCTGGGTTCGAGCAGTACTTC

d_call: TRBD1
j_call: TRBJ2-7
clone_size: NA
v_call: TRBV19
cdr3_aa: CASSISAGGKQYF
cdr3_nt: TGTGCCAGTAGTATATCCGCAGGGGGCAAGCAGTACTTC

d_call: NA
j_call: TRBJ2-2
clone_size: NA
v_call: TRBV5-6
cdr3_aa: CASSLRLAANTGELFF
cdr3_nt: TGTGCCAGCAGCTTGAGGCTCGCCGCGAACACCGGGGAGCTGTTTTTT

d_call: NA
j_call: TRBJ1-6
clone_size: NA
v_call: TRBV7-2
cdr3_aa: CASSLGAEFYNSPLHF
cdr3_nt: TGTGCCAGCAGCTTAGGGGCAGAATTTTATAATTCACCCCTCCACTTT

d_call: NA
j_call: TRBJ2-7
clone_size: NA
v_call: TRBV21-1
cdr3_aa: CASSKDVPGASENNEQYF
cdr3_nt: TGTGCCAGCAGCAAAGACGTTCCCGGGGCTAGCGAAAACAACGAGCAGTACTTC

d_call: NA
j_call: TRBJ2-1
clone_size: NA
v_call: TRBV6-4
cdr3_aa: CASSDEAGSSYNEQFF
cdr3_nt: TGTGCCAGCAGTGACGAAGCGGGCAGCTCCTACAATGAGCAGTTCTTC

d_call: TRBD2
j_call: TRBJ2-1
clone_size: NA
v_call: TRBV7-9
cdr3_aa: CASSFGSSGGADEQFF
cdr3_nt: TGTGCCAGCAGCTTCGGGTCTAGCGGGGGGGCTGATGAGCAGTTCTTC

d_call: TRBD1
j_call: TRBJ1-1
clone_size: NA
v_call: TRBV30
cdr3_aa: CAWSKTGGGTEAFF
cdr3_nt: TGTGCCTGGAGCAAAACAGGGGGCGGGACTGAAGCTTTCTTT

d_call: NA
j_call: TRBJ1-5
clone_size: NA
v_call: TRBV7-2
cdr3_aa: CASSPLLGNQPQHF
cdr3_nt: TGTGCCAGCAGCCCCCTATTGGGCAATCAGCCCCAGCATTTT

d_call: NA
j_call: TRBJ1-2
clone_size: NA
v_call: TRBV10-3
cdr3_aa: CAISETRATDYGYTF
cdr3_nt: TGTGCCATCAGTGAGACCCGAGCGACTGACTATGGCTACACCTTC

d_call: NA
j_call: TRBJ1-2
clone_size: NA
v_call: TRBV30
cdr3_aa: CAWSVTANYGYTF
cdr3_nt: TGTGCCTGGAGTGTGACAGCTAACTATGGCTACACCTTC

d_call: NA
j_call: TRBJ1-5
clone_size: NA
v_call: TRBV19
cdr3_aa: CASSQRTVGNQPQHF
cdr3_nt: TGTGCCAGTAGTCAAAGGACAGTTGGCAATCAGCCCCAGCATTTT

d_call: NA
j_call: TRBJ1-1
clone_size: NA
v_call: TRBV27
cdr3_aa: CASSLEGMNTEAFF
cdr3_nt: TGTGCCAGCAGTTTAGAGGGTATGAACACTGAAGCTTTCTTT

d_call: TRBD1
j_call: TRBJ2-7
clone_size: NA
v_call: TRBV6-5
cdr3_aa: CASSYDRVSTEQYF
cdr3_nt: TGTGCCAGCAGTTACGACAGGGTGTCCACCGAGCAGTACTTC

d_call: TRBD1
j_call: TRBJ1-2
clone_size: NA
v_call: TRBV2
cdr3_aa: CASRQGAGGYTF
cdr3_nt: TGTGCCAGCAGGCAGGGGGCTGGCGGCTACACCTTC

d_call: NA
j_call: TRBJ2-3
clone_size: NA
v_call: TRBV7-2
cdr3_aa: CASSLGGGTGTQYF
cdr3_nt: TGTGCCAGCAGCTTAGGTGGGGGAACTGGTACGCAGTATTTT